Each of the 26 T cell receptor beta chains below was sequenced from the same sample in a study of T cell changes during pregnancy in multiple sclerosis. The method was immunoSEQ multiplex PCR; TCRdb's version includes in-frame clones alone and lacks a portion of them. The table shows 45,000 to 55,000 clones, with about 90% occurring only once. The sample in question was CD4+ T cells from peripheral blood mononuclear cells, obtained after pregnancy. The receptors were gathered from a female donor with multiple sclerosis, enrolled in a pregnancy study.

The rearrangement uses TRBV19 and TRBJ2-7; D is perhaps TRBD1 (6 bases). Germline V CDR1 and CDR2: LNHDA, SQIVND (reference sequence). The germline V and J ends were trimmed by 3 bases and 0 bases, with 12 bases remaining between them. This CDR3 comprises 15 residues. The CDR3 nucleotides are TGTGCCAGTAGTATCAGGGGCGTGAGCTCCTACGAGCAGTACTTC. It codes for CASSIRGVSSYEQYF.

The chain recombines TRBV4-1 with TRBJ2-7; D not certain. V shed 3 bases and J shed 6 bases, with 15 bases lying between them. Germline V gene data show CDR1 as MGHRA and CDR2 as YSYEKL. CDR3 length: 14 amino acids. CDR3 residues: CASSHPVASPEQYF. The DNA of the CDR3 is TGCGCCAGCAGCCACCCGGTCGCGAGTCCCGAGCAGTACTTC.

The CDR3 nucleotides are TGCGCCAGCAGACTCCTTCCGGGGTACGAGCAGTACTTC. This gives the protein CASRLLPGYEQYF. The chain links TRBV5-1 to TRBJ2-7; tentative D call: TRBD2 (5 bases). This CDR3 comprises 13 residues. The germline V and J ends were trimmed by 5 bases and 4 bases, with 13 bases remaining between them. Germline values: CDR1 SGHRS, CDR2 YFSETQ.

J is TRBJ2-1 and V is TRBV6-5; 12 bases fit TRBD1. From germline, CDR1 is MNHEY and CDR2 SVGAGI. With V trimmed by 7 bases and J by 6 bases, 7 bases remained unmatched. The CDR3 has 15 amino acids. CDR3 residues: CASTPGQGALNEQFF. CDR3 coding DNA: TGTGCCAGCACCCCGGGACAGGGGGCGCTCAATGAGCAGTTCTTC.

The CDR3 DNA sequence: TGTGCCAGCAGTGAAGCCCTAGCGGGAGAAAGTCAGTACTTC. Translated: CASSEALAGESQYF. The chain has TRBV2 and TRBJ2-4, with 10 nucleotides matching TRBD2. The CDR3 totals 14 residues. The V segment lost 0 bases and the J segment 12 bases; nucleotides outside the gene matches: 5. The germline V gene encodes CDR1 SNHLY and CDR2 FYNNEI.

This clone was observed a single time. V and J are TRBV7-2 and TRBJ1-2; 7 positions match TRBD1. CDR1 is SGHTA and CDR2 is FQGNSA in the germline V gene. This CDR3 contains 12 residues. The junction had 4 bases not matched to a gene; V was cut back by 5 bases and J by 7 bases. The CDR3: CASSPRTGGYTF. The CDR3 nucleotides read TGTGCCAGCAGCCCCCGGACAGGTGGCTACACCTTC.

The rearrangement uses TRBV29-1 and TRBJ2-1; D is possibly TRBD1 (5 bases). The germline V and J ends were trimmed by 0 bases and 9 bases, with 6 bases remaining between them. CDR3 length: 11 amino acids. The germline CDR1 and CDR2 sequences are SQVTM and ANQGSEA. The CDR3 region has the DNA TGCAGCGTTGAAGATGGGGCTGAGCAGTTCTTC. Protein product: CSVEDGAEQFF.

This clone was recorded a few times. The CDR3, as DNA: TGTGCCAGCAGGCCAAATAAACTAGCGGGAGGGTCCGGGGAGCTGTTTTTT. This gives the protein CASRPNKLAGGSGELFF. J is TRBJ2-2 and V is TRBV28; 13 positions agree with TRBD2. Germline CDR1 reads MDHEN; CDR2 reads SYDVKM. Unmatched junction bases numbered 10, after V lost 6 bases and J lost 6 bases. The CDR3 consists of 17 residues. Drawing the rest from reference TRBV28 and TRBJ2-2, the complete variable domain is DVKVTQSSRYLVKRTGEKVFLECVQDMDHENMFWYRQDPGLGLRLIYFSYDVKMKEKGDIPEGYSVSREKKERFSLILESASTNQTSMYLCASRPNKLAGGSGELFFGEGSRLTVL.

This clone was observed a single time. The chain carries TRBV9 and TRBJ2-7, with D perhaps matching TRBD2 (5 bases). The germline V and J ends were trimmed by 0 bases and 4 bases, with 11 bases remaining between them. The CDR3 extends over 14 amino acids. Germline-derived CDR1 and CDR2 are SGDLS and YYNGEE. Written as DNA, the CDR3 is TGTGCCAGCAGCGTAGAGGGTAGCGTTTACGAGCAGTACTTC. Protein sequence: CASSVEGSVYEQYF. Supplemented by reference TRBV9 and TRBJ2-7, the full variable domain reads DSGVTQTPKHLITATGQRVTLRCSPRSGDLSVYWYQQSLDQGLQFLIQYYNGEERAKGNILERFSAQQFPDLHSELNLSSLELGDSALYFCASSVEGSVYEQYFGPGTRLTVT.

The chain uses TRBV29-1 and TRBJ2-7; D may be TRBD1 (6 bases). From germline, CDR1 is SQVTM and CDR2 ANQGSEA. This CDR3 has 13 residues. Between the trimmed V and J ends, which lost 5 bases and 2 bases, there was a span of 13 bases. The CDR3 DNA reads TGCAGCGTTCGGACAGAAGCCCCCTACGAGCAGTACTTC. This sequence encodes CSVRTEAPYEQYF.

The J gene is TRBJ2-5, the V gene TRBV6-5; 11 bases match TRBD1. V dropped 5 bases and J dropped 6; count of bases not matched to a gene: 8. Germline values: CDR1 MNHEY, CDR2 SVGAGI. The CDR3 covers 15 residues. The CDR3 coding sequence is TGTGCCAGCAGTCCCACCGGGACAGGGGGGAAGACCCAGTACTTC. The encoded protein is CASSPTGTGGKTQYF.

This chain uses TRBV30 with TRBJ1-4; tentative D call: TRBD1 (5 bases). V shed 0 bases and J shed 6 bases, with 17 bases lying between them. The CDR3 covers 16 residues. CDR1 and CDR2 from the germline V gene are GTSNPN and SVGIG (reference sequence). The DNA for the CDR3 is TGTGCCTGGAGTGTGGATTGGTTCGGGGGGGATGAAAAACTGTTTTTT. Its protein product is CAWSVDWFGGDEKLFF.

This chain connects TRBV9 to TRBJ1-1; no clear D gene. The ends were cut back, 0 bases at V and 1 base at J, with 4 bases in the middle. CDR3 length equals 13 residues. CDR1 and CDR2 (germline): SGDLS, YYNGEE. The DNA of the CDR3 is TGTGCCAGCAGCGTAGTCCGGAACACTGAAGCTTTCTTT. Residues: CASSVVRNTEAFF.

This chain joins TRBV15 and TRBJ1-3, with D possibly matching TRBD1 (6 bases). V was clipped by 0 bases and J by 0 bases, with 9 bases between them. Germline CDR1 is LNHNV and CDR2 is YYDKDF (reference sequence). This CDR3 spans 16 amino acids. The CDR3 sequence is CATSREDSISGNTIYF. In DNA, the CDR3 is TGTGCCACCAGCAGAGAGGACAGCATCTCTGGAAACACCATATATTTT.

The DNA for the CDR3 is TGTGCCAGCAGCCTTGGAAGCGTGGGCAATCAGCCCCAGCATTTT. It is translated as CASSLGSVGNQPQHF. This chain uses TRBV7-2 with TRBJ1-5, with no clear D. This CDR3 spans 15 amino acids. V lost 5 bases to trimming and J lost 2 bases, with 13 bases between them. The germline gives CDR1 SGHTA, CDR2 FQGNSA.

The chain couples TRBV6-1 to TRBJ1-2, with D perhaps TRBD1 (5 bases). The CDR3 is made up of 13 amino acids. Germline loops: CDR1 MNHNS, CDR2 SASEGT. V dropped 3 bases and J dropped 8 bases, with 13 bases sitting between them. CDR3: CASSDTGYNGYTF. The CDR3 nucleotides are TGTGCCAGCAGTGATACAGGTTATAACGGCTACACCTTC.

V is TRBV9 and J is TRBJ2-2; 7 nucleotides agree with TRBD1. J gave up 1 base and V 0 bases, and 0 bases lay outside the gene matches. Germline CDR1 and CDR2: SGDLS and YYNGEE. CDR3 length: 15 residues. Written as DNA, the CDR3 is TGTGCCAGCAGCGTAGGGACAGGGAACACCGGGGAGCTGTTTTTT. It translates to CASSVGTGNTGELFF.

The gene calls are TRBV28 and TRBJ1-1; D is possibly TRBD1 (5 bases). V was cut by 6 bases and J by 1 base, with 15 bases left in between. Germline-derived CDR1 and CDR2 are MDHEN and SYDVKM. The CDR3 totals 15 residues. CDR3 bases: TGTGCCAGCAGCCAATTAAACGGACAGAACACTGAAGCTTTCTTT. Protein product: CASSQLNGQNTEAFF.

The V call is TRBV4-2, the J call TRBJ2-2, with no clear D. V lost 1 base and J 4 bases, leaving 10 bases between the germline ends. CDR1 is LGHNA and CDR2 is YNFKEQ in the germline V gene. The CDR3 totals 15 residues. The chain's CDR3 is CASSQGTPGTGELFF. The CDR3 DNA reads TGTGCCAGCAGCCAAGGCACTCCGGGCACCGGGGAGCTGTTTTTT.

This chain links TRBV2 with TRBJ2-1; D not resolved. This CDR3 is built from 14 residues. Trimming shortened V by 4 bases and J by 0 bases, and 7 bases separated the two germline ends. CDR1 is SNHLY and CDR2 is FYNNEI in the germline V gene. The CDR3 region has the DNA TGTGCCAGCAGTGTCGAGAGCTCCTACAATGAGCAGTTCTTC. It yields the protein CASSVESSYNEQFF.

V usage is TRBV10-3 and J usage is TRBJ1-5, with 8 bases lining up with TRBD1. The germline gives CDR1 ENHRY, CDR2 SYGVKD. Trimming took 6 bases from V and 8 from J; bases not matched to a gene: 6. This CDR3 is 13 amino acids long. The chain's CDR3 is CAISDRGGEPQHF. In nucleotides, the CDR3 is TGTGCCATCAGCGACAGGGGAGGGGAGCCCCAGCATTTT.

The V call is TRBV28, the J call TRBJ2-7, with TRBD1 matching 7 bases. Germline trimming cut 8 bases from V and 2 bases from J; bases unmatched to any gene: 9. The CDR3 runs to 14 residues. CDR1 is MDHEN, CDR2 SYDVKM, per germline. CDR3 loop: CASGLRQGAYEQYF. The CDR3 coding sequence is TGTGCCAGCGGATTAAGACAGGGAGCCTACGAGCAGTACTTC.

CDR3 in DNA: TGCAGCGGGGACGGACAGGGTTTCACAGATACGCAGTATTTT. Its translation is CSGDGQGFTDTQYF. The chain uses TRBV29-1 and TRBJ2-3; the match to TRBD1 covers 8 bases. The CDR3 is 14 residues long. Germline-derived CDR1 and CDR2 are SQVTM and ANQGSEA. The ends lost 7 bases at V and 2 bases at J; junction bases unmatched: 8.

The genes are TRBV7-9 and TRBJ2-1, with a possible D match to TRBD1 (5 bases). Trimming left V 3 bases short and J 9 bases short, with 12 bases between. Germline V CDR1 and CDR2: SEHNR, FQNEAQ (reference sequence). The CDR3 consists of 13 residues. The CDR3 sequence is CASSFQGVGEQFF. The DNA of the CDR3 is TGTGCCAGCAGCTTTCAGGGTGTCGGTGAGCAGTTCTTC. Variable domain in full (rest from reference TRBV7-9 and TRBJ2-1): DTGVSQNPRHKITKRGQNVTFRCDPISEHNRLYWYRQTLGQGPEFLTYFQNEAQLEKSRLLSDRFSAERPKGSFSTLEIQRTEQGDSAMYLCASSFQGVGEQFFGPGTRLTVL.

This clone was observed a single time. The chain couples TRBV7-9 to TRBJ1-5; 8 bases map to TRBD1. Germline V gene lookup returns CDR1 SEHNR and CDR2 FQNEAQ (reference sequence). J gave up 0 bases and V 1 base, and 8 bases lay outside the gene matches. This CDR3 is 18 amino acids long. CDR3 sequence reads: CASSLGTGTGYSNQPQHF. CDR3 in DNA: TGTGCCAGCAGCTTAGGCACCGGGACAGGCTATAGCAATCAGCCCCAGCATTTT. The variable domain in full, completed from reference TRBV7-9 and TRBJ1-5, reads DTGVSQNPRHKITKRGQNVTFRCDPISEHNRLYWYRQTLGQGPEFLTYFQNEAQLEKSRLLSDRFSAERPKGSFSTLEIQRTEQGDSAMYLCASSLGTGTGYSNQPQHFGDGTRLSIL.

The chain recombines TRBV27 with TRBJ2-1; TRBD2 aligns across 7 bases. Germline assignment: CDR1 MNHEY and CDR2 SMNVEV (reference sequence). This CDR3 contains 13 residues. V dropped 5 bases and J dropped 10; count of bases not matched to a gene: 8. CDR3 region: CASSPPFGREQFF. CDR3 sequence (DNA): TGTGCCAGCAGTCCACCGTTCGGGAGGGAGCAGTTCTTC.